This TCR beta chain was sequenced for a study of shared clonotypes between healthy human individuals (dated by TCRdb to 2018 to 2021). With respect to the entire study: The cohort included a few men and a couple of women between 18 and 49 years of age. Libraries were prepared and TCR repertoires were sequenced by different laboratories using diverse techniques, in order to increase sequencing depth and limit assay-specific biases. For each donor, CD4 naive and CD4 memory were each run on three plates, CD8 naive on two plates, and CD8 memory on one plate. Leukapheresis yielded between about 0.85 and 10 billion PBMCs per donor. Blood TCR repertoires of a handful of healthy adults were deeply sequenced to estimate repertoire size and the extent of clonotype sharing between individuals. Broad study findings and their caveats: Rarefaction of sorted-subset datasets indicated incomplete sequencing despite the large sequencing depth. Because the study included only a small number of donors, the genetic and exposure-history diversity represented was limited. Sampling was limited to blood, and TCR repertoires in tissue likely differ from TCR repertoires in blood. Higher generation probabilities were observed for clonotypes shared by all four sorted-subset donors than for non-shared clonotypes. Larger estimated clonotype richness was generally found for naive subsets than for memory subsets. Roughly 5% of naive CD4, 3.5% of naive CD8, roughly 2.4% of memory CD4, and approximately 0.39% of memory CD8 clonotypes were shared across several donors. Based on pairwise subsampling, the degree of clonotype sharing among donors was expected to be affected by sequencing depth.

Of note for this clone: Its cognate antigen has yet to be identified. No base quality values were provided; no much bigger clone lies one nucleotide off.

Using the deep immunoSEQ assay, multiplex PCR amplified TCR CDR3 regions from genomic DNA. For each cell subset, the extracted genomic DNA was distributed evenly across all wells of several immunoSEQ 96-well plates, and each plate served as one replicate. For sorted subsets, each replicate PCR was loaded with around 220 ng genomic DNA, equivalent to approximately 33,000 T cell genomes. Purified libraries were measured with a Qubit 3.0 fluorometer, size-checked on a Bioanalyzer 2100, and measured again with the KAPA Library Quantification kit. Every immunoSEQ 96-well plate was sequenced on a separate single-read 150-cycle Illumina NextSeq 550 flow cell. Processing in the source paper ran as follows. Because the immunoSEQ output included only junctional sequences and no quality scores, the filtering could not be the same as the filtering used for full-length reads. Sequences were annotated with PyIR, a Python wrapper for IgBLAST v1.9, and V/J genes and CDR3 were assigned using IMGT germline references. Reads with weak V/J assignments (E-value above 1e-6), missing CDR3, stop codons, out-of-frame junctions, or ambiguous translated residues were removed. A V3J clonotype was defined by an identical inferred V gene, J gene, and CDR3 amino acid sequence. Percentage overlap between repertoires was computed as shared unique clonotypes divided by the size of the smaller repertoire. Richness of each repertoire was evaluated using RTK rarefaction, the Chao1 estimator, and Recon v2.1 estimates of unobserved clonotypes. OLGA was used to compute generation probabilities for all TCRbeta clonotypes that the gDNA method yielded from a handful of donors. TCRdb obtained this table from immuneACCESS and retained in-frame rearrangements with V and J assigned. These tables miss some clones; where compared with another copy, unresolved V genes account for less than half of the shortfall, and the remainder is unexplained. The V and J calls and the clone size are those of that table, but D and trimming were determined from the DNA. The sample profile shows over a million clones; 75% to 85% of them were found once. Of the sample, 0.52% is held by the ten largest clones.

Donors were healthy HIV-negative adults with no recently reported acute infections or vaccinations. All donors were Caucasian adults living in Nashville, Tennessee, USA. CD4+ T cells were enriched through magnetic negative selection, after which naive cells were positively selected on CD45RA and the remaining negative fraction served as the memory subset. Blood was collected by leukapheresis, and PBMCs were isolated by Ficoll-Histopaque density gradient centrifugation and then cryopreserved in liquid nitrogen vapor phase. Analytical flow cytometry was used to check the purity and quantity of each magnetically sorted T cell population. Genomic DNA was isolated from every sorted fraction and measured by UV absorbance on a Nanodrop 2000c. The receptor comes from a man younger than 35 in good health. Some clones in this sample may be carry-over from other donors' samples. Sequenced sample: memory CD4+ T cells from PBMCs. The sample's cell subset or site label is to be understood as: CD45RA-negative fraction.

Here the CDR3 is given as CASSLPPQGRDGYTF. The DNA reads as follows: TGTGCCAGCAGTTTACCCCCACAGGGTCGAGATGGCTACACCTTC. The chain employs TRBV27 and TRBJ1-2; a tentative D match to TRBD1 spans 6 bases. The germline V gene (reference sequence) yields MNHEY for CDR1 and SMNVEV for CDR2. V is clipped by 2 bases and J by 6 bases, and the sequence between their germline boundaries is 16 bases long. Spanning cysteine to phenylalanine, the CDR3 consists of 15 amino acids. Kept here is only the CDR3 DNA, which spans 45 bases and is read in frame from base 1.